This paragraph reports one T cell receptor beta chain. This clone has more than one count but fewer than ten. Its antigen is currently not known. Base qualities are not recorded, but no much larger clone differs from it by a single base. This entry belongs to a study of blood T cell repertoires in COVID-19 (TCRdb year 2020). For context, the study as a whole: Samples covering the acute and convalescent phases of COVID-19 were provided by collaborators in the United States, Italy and Spain. The sample metadata nearly always contained a de-identified subject ID, COVID-19 status, age in years and sex. Samples were obtained from the ongoing ImmuneRACE study (first 160 participants) and from some 1,200 subjects provided by 6 global collaborators. Subjects who had been exposed to COVID-19, were actively infected with it, or had recovered from it provided the deeply sampled blood TCRbeta repertoires that made up the dataset. The repertoires were released in a freely available public database intended as a resource for research on the immune response to SARS-CoV-2. The prospective study material was composed of cDNA or gDNA derived from T cells, B-cell-depleted T cells, or PBMCs. Where available, HLA class I and class II types were obtained from metadata supplied by the sample provider rather than from assay-based typing. Broader findings and caveats from the paper: How much clinical and demographic metadata was included differed by source and by participant, and the metadata was provided uncurated.

TCRbeta CDR3 regions were amplified from genomic DNA by means of the immunoSEQ Assay, a bias-controlled multiplex PCR. Turning to the authors' computational methods: Within the assay, amplification of reference gene primers was used to estimate how many nucleated cells each sample contained. To quantify the absolute abundance of each unique TCRbeta CDR3 rearrangement, sequence reads were collapsed and filtered. For each sample, productive Simpson clonality was calculated by taking the square root of Simpson's diversity index across productive rearrangements. TCRdb provides this immuneACCESS table in a form limited to in-frame rearrangements. Some clones are lacking; in checked studies, under half of them reflect an unresolved V gene, and why the rest are absent is not known. The D gene and trimming were derived from the DNA, and the V and J assignments and clone size from that table. The sample includes just under 65,000 clones, with around four fifths observed a single time. 12% to 15% of the sample lies in the top ten.

One collaborating source in Seattle enrolled patients while the patients were actively infected and followed the patients over time throughout the course of disease. Collaborating institutions collected whole blood in K2EDTA tubes following their own protocols. For TCRbeta analysis, collaborators shipped samples as frozen whole blood, isolated PBMCs, or DNA extracted from either of those sample types. Material: peripheral blood. The source of this sequence is a man between 60 and 75 years old with COVID-19, enrolled during active disease.

The nucleotides read TGCAGCGTGCGTGGGAGCGCGGTCACTGAAGCTTTCTTT. Its amino acids are CSVRGSAVTEAFF. The V and J segments used are TRBV29-1 and TRBJ1-1; the D gene is unclear. From the cysteine up to the phenylalanine, the CDR3 has a length of 13 residues. The sequence is cut down to CDR3 DNA, 39 bases in frame from base 1. The germline V gene encodes CDR1 SQVTM and CDR2 ANQGSEA. V is clipped by 6 bases and J by 4 bases, and the sequence between their germline boundaries is 15 bases long.